The entry that follows covers one T cell receptor beta chain sequence. The antigen is undetermined. This sample stems from a study of Ad26.COV2.S vaccination and SARS-CoV-2 variants. Overall study: Participants got Ad26.COV2.S intramuscularly, once or twice 56 days apart.

Treatment meaning: 15 to 20 received Ad26.COV2.S at low or high dose, single or two shots; about 5 received placebo; per-sample allocation not given. Sampling occurred on day 63 after the first vaccine or placebo injection. Trimming removed 1 base from V and 3 bases from J, with 7 bases in between. The V gene's germline CDR1 is MGHRA and CDR2 YSYEKL. The CDR3 has 13 amino acids. Study conclusions and caveats: Placebo recipients and vaccine recipients were similar in non-spike TCR breadth. People given the vaccine had a wider spike-specific TCR breadth than placebo recipients did.

Some clones are missing from TCRdb's copy, which holds only in-frame ones; the method was immunoSEQ multiplex PCR. Of about 400,000 clones listed, under 90% are singletons. V and J are TRBV4-1 and TRBJ2-7; D unresolved. Sample: peripheral blood, taken in a trial of Ad26.COV2.S vaccine versus placebo. The source is a person between 18 and 59 years old who received the Ad26.COV2.S COVID-19 vaccine or a placebo. The CDR3 nucleotides are TGCGCCAGCAGCCAAGGCCCCTTCTACGAGCAGTACTTC. Protein sequence: CASSQGPFYEQYF.